This passage covers 12 T cell receptor beta chains from one sample sequenced in a study of blood T cells in healthy people across ages. The authors ran a second PCR of about 6 to 11 cycles using a sample-barcoded 5' primer and a J-beta primer mix. TCRdb analysed the 5' RACE reads with MiXCR anew, one entry per CDR3 protein. Of around 1,500,000 distinct CDR3 sequences listed, about 28% are singletons. What was sequenced was blood. These receptors were collected from a woman younger than 45 in good health.

The chain carries TRBV7-2 and TRBJ1-1; D is possibly TRBD1 (6 bases). Trimming cost V 6 bases and J 7 bases, with 12 bases left between them. CDR1 and CDR2 (germline): SGHTA, FQGNSA. The CDR3 loop spans 12 amino acids. The CDR3 protein is CASSVQGLEAFF. The CDR3 region has the DNA TGTGCCAGCAGTGTACAGGGCCTTGAAGCTTTCTTT.

This clonotype was observed at least ten times. The chain employs TRBV10-3 and TRBJ2-7; 9 bases agree with TRBD1. In germline, CDR1 is ENHRY, CDR2 SYGVKD. The CDR3 length is 13 residues. Germline trimming cut 8 bases from V and 6 bases from J; bases unmatched to any gene: 8. DNA of the CDR3: TGTGCCATCCGCCAGGGACAGGGCAGCGAGCAGTACTTC. Translating gives CAIRQGQGSEQYF.

This clonotype was counted a few times. CDR3 in DNA: TGCGCCAGCAGCTTGGAAGGTGTCGGGACAGGGGACGGCTACACCTTC. Translation gives CASSLEGVGTGDGYTF. The chain couples TRBV5-1 to TRBJ1-2, with TRBD1 identical over 10 bases. The CDR3 length is 16 residues. The germline CDR1 and CDR2 sequences are SGHRS and YFSETQ. The V gene end was trimmed by 0 bases and the J gene end by 8 bases; junction bases not matched to a gene: 10.

The CDR3 DNA is TGCGCCAGCTGTCCCCGAACTAGTAGCCACAATGAGCAGTTCTTC. Residues: CASCPRTSSHNEQFF. The V call is TRBV4-1, the J call TRBJ2-1; a possible D gene is TRBD2 (5 bases). Germline V gives CDR1 MGHRA, CDR2 YSYEKL. The CDR3 covers 15 residues. Trimming took off 8 bases at V and 5 bases at J, with 19 bases between the two ends.

This clonotype was picked up many times. This chain joins TRBV21-1 and TRBJ2-5; no DNA check was done on the table's D call, TRBD1. TRBV21-1 is a listed pseudogene. This CDR3 comprises 17 residues. CDR3 DNA: TGTGCCAGCAGCAAAGAGAGAGTAACAGGGTGGGGAGAGACCCAGTACTTC. Protein product: CASSKERVTGWGETQYF.

This clonotype was seen more than once but under ten times. The CDR3 sequence: CSATDREIRQPQHF. CDR3 in DNA: TGCAGTGCTACGGACAGGGAGATACGTCAGCCCCAGCATTTT. The chain is built from TRBV20-1 and TRBJ1-5; 8 bases are shared with TRBD1. CDR3 length: 14 amino acids. V lost 4 bases, J lost 6 bases, and 8 bases stayed unmatched. In germline, CDR1 is DFQATT, CDR2 SNEGSKA (reference sequence).

This clonotype was seen a handful of times. V is TRBV11-2 and J is TRBJ2-7; a weak D match, TRBD1 (6 bases). CDR1 and CDR2 (germline): SGHAT, FQNNGV. V was clipped by 6 bases and J by 0 bases, with 15 bases between them. CDR3 length equals 15 residues. The CDR3, as DNA: TGTGCCAGCAGACCATTCCCGGACAGCTCCTACGAGCAGTACTTC. Translation: CASRPFPDSSYEQYF.

In this sample, this clonotype turned up a few times. A read error may produce the germline difference seen at one junction end. This chain connects TRBV28 to TRBJ2-3, with unresolved D. Germline V lookup: CDR1 MDHEN, CDR2 SYDVKM. CDR3 length: 13 residues. CDR3 loop: CATSRGRTDTQYF. CDR3 nucleotides: TGTGCCACCAGTCGCGGACGCACAGATACGCAGTATTTT.

This chain connects TRBV10-3 to TRBJ1-1; tentative D call: TRBD1 (6 bases). CDR3 length equals 14 residues. Germline lookup yields CDR1 ENHRY and CDR2 SYGVKD. Trimming removed 6 bases at V and 5 bases at J, with 16 bases between. CDR3 in amino acids: CAISTGLIRTEAFF. CDR3 sequence (DNA): TGTGCCATCAGCACAGGGCTAATACGAACTGAAGCTTTCTTT.

The chain has TRBV18 and TRBJ1-6, with D perhaps matching TRBD1 (5 bases). This CDR3 region has 13 residues. CDR1 is KGHSH, CDR2 LQKENI, per germline. V was trimmed by 6 bases and J by 12 bases, leaving 15 bases between them. The CDR3 reads CASSPGPGRPLHF. The CDR3 DNA follows: TGTGCCAGCTCGCCGGGACCGGGGAGACCCCTCCACTTT.

This clonotype was recorded many times. The chain's CDR3 is CASSEWGAAQPQHF. The CDR3 nucleotides read TGTGCCAGCAGTGAATGGGGGGCGGCTCAGCCCCAGCATTTT. V and J are TRBV2 and TRBJ1-5, with D possibly TRBD1 on 6 matching bases. Germline V lookup: CDR1 SNHLY, CDR2 FYNNEI. The CDR3 is 14 amino acids. Trimming removed 2 bases at V and 6 bases at J, with 11 bases between.

The chain is built from TRBV20-1 and TRBJ2-7; 7 bases align to TRBD1. The CDR3 totals 14 residues. Germline-derived CDR1 and CDR2 are DFQATT and SNEGSKA (reference sequence). V lost 6 bases to trimming and J lost 6 bases; unmatched junction nucleotides: 14. CDR3 nucleotides: TGCAGTGCCCTCACGACAGGGCCCCAAGGCGAGCAGTACTTC. This encodes CSALTTGPQGEQYF.